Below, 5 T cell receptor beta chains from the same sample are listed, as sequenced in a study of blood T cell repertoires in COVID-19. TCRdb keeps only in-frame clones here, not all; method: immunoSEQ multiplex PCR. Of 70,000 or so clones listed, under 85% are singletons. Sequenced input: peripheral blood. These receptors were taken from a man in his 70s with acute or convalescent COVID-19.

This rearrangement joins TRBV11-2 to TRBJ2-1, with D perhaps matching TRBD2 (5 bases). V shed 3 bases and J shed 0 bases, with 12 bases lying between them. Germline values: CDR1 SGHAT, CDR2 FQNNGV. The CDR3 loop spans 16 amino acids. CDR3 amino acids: CASSLLADFSYNEQFF. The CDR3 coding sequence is TGTGCCAGCAGCTTGTTGGCGGACTTCTCCTACAATGAGCAGTTCTTC.

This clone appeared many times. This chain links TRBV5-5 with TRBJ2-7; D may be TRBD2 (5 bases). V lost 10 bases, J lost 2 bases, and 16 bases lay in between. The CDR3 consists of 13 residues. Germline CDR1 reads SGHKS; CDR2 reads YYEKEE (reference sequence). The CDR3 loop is CAAGRDGTYEQYF. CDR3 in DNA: TGTGCCGCGGGTCGTGACGGGACCTACGAGCAGTACTTC.

For the CDR3, the DNA is TGTGCCAGCAGCTCGACTAGGGGGGGCCCCAATGAGCAGTTCTTC. Translating gives CASSSTRGGPNEQFF. V usage is TRBV7-2 and J usage is TRBJ2-1; the D gene is possibly TRBD2 (7 bases). Per the germline V gene, CDR1 is SGHTA and CDR2 is FQGNSA. V lost 4 bases and J 6 bases, leaving 16 bases between the germline ends. There are 15 residues in the CDR3.

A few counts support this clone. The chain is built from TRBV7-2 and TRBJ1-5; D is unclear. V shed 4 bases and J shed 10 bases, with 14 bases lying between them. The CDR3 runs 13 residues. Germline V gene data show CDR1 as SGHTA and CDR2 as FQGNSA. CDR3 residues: CASSSGLSGPQHF. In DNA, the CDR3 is TGTGCCAGCAGCTCCGGACTGTCGGGCCCCCAGCATTTT. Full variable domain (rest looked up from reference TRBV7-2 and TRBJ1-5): GAGVSQSPSNKVTEKGKDVELRCDPISGHTALYWYRQSLGQGLEFLIYFQGNSAPDKSGLPSDRFSAERTGGSVSTLTIQRTQQEDSAVYLCASSSGLSGPQHFGDGTRLSIL.

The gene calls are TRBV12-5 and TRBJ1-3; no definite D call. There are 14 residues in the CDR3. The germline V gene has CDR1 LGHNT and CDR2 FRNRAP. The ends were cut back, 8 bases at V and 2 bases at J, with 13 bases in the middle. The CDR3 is CASCDNLAGNTIYF. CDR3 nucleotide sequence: TGTGCTAGTTGTGACAACTTAGCTGGAAACACCATATATTTT.